These 21 T cell receptor beta chains came from one sample sequenced in a study of CD8 T cells in ankylosing spondylitis. Study-wide results and caveats: Blood of patients with ankylosing spondylitis appeared to be characterized by a TCR beta motif of about eight highly homologous variants.

Antigens for these TCRs are unknown. TCRdb re-derived calls from the 5' RACE reads in MiXCR, one entry per CDR3 protein. This sample yields 650,000 to 800,000 distinct CDR3 sequences, of which around 20% are seen a single time; about 20% belongs to the top ten. The sample was blood, either unsorted or a sorted T cell fraction (not recorded which). The receptor source for this set is a male donor with ankylosing spondylitis.

In its sample, this clonotype was seen many times. The chain has TRBV12-3 or TRBV12-4 and TRBJ2-1, with 9 bases that match TRBD2. The CDR3 is made up of 17 amino acids. J was trimmed by 4 bases and V by 4 bases; bases with no gene match: 11. The CDR3, as DNA: TGTGCCAGCAGTTCATATAAGCGGGGGGCGATGTACAATGAGCAGTTCTTC. Its protein product is CASSSYKRGAMYNEQFF.

The V and J genes are TRBV7-9 and TRBJ2-3; the match to TRBD1 covers 11 bases. This CDR3 is built from 15 residues. Germline CDR1 SEHNR, CDR2 FQNEAQ (reference sequence). V was pared by 8 bases and J by 4 bases, with 8 bases of the junction left unmatched. The DNA for the CDR3 is TGTGCCAGCCGACCGGGACAGGGGGAAGCAGATACGCAGTATTTT. Its protein is CASRPGQGEADTQYF.

The V call is TRBV7-2, the J call TRBJ1-2; no clear D gene. Germline V gives CDR1 SGHTA, CDR2 FQGNSA. The CDR3 is made up of 16 amino acids. V shed 5 bases and J shed 2 bases, with 18 bases lying between them. The DNA for the CDR3 is TGTGCCAGCAGCCTATTCGGCGGGGAAGGCAACTATGGCTACACCTTC. Protein sequence: CASSLFGGEGNYGYTF.

In its sample, this clonotype was seen a few times. The CDR3 DNA sequence: TGTGCCAGCAGCCTACATGACAGGGGACTAGAGAACACCGGGGAGCTGTTTTTT. This translates into CASSLHDRGLENTGELFF. The chain couples TRBV11-1 to TRBJ2-2; either TRBD1 or TRBD2 may supply D (8 bases each). The CDR3 sequence is 18 residues long. Germline V gene sequence: CDR1 SGHAT, CDR2 FQDESV (reference sequence). V lost 5 bases to trimming and J lost 1 base, with 20 bases between them.

Ten or more counts support this clonotype. This chain uses TRBV20-1 with TRBJ1-5; perhaps TRBD1 as D (6 bases). CDR3 length: 15 residues. Trimming took 3 bases from V and 1 from J, leaving 13 bases between them. Germline values: CDR1 DFQATT, CDR2 SNEGSKA (reference sequence). The CDR3 reads CSARKGGVSNQPQHF. CDR3 bases: TGCAGTGCTAGGAAGGGGGGGGTCAGCAATCAGCCCCAGCATTTT.

The sample holds a few counts of this clonotype. The chain links TRBV20-1 to TRBJ2-6; TRBD1 matches at 7 bases. Trimming removed 0 bases from V and 2 bases from J; junction bases left unmatched: 1. This CDR3 is built from 15 residues. The germline V gene has CDR1 DFQATT and CDR2 SNEGSKA (reference sequence). The CDR3 loop is CSARDDRAGANVLTF. CDR3 sequence (DNA): TGCAGTGCTAGAGATGACAGGGCTGGGGCCAACGTCCTGACTTTC.

V usage is TRBV4-3 and J usage is TRBJ2-7, with a weak D call TRBD1 (5 bases). V was cut by 1 base and J by 2 bases, with 15 bases left in between. CDR1 is LGHNA, CDR2 YSLEER, per germline. The CDR3 is made up of 16 amino acids. The CDR3 loop is CASSQASDRQTYEQYF. DNA of the CDR3: TGCGCCAGCAGCCAAGCATCAGACAGACAGACCTACGAGCAGTACTTC.

The CDR3 reads CASTAGRGYEQYF. The DNA for the CDR3 is TGTGCCAGCACCGCCGGCCGGGGCTACGAGCAGTACTTC. The V call is TRBV2, the J call TRBJ2-7; TRBD2 might be the D (5 bases). The germline gives CDR1 SNHLY, CDR2 FYNNEI. This CDR3 spans 13 amino acids. Deletions cut 7 bases from V and 3 bases from J, with 13 bases between.

This clonotype was counted a few times. The chain carries TRBV7-2 and TRBJ2-1, with D maybe TRBD2 (5 bases). V was shortened by 9 bases and J by 2 bases, with 11 bases between the two germline ends. CDR1 and CDR2 from the germline V gene are SGHTA and FQGNSA. CDR3 length: 13 residues. CDR3 DNA sequence: TGTGCCAGAGGGAGCGCGGCCTACAATGAGCAGTTCTTC. It is translated as CARGSAAYNEQFF.

This clonotype came up once. The chain employs TRBV6-1 and TRBJ2-7; D may be TRBD2 (6 bases). Trimming left V 2 bases short and J 7 bases short, with 15 bases between. The CDR3 has 14 residues. Looked up from germline, CDR1 is MNHNS and CDR2 is SASEGT. CDR3 DNA: TGTGCCAGCAGTGAAAGGGACGCCCGGGAGGAGCAGTACTTC. Translated, it gives CASSERDAREEQYF.

The rearrangement uses TRBV4-1 and TRBJ2-3; TRBD2 agrees at 7 bases. The CDR3 contains 14 residues. Germline V CDR1 and CDR2: MGHRA, YSYEKL. V trimming: 4 bases; J trimming: 4 bases; junction bases outside the gene matches: 5. In DNA, the CDR3 is TGCGCCAGCAGCCCCCGACTAGCTTCAGATACGCAGTATTTT. Its protein product is CASSPRLASDTQYF.

This clonotype was detected ten times or more. V usage is TRBV20-1 and J usage is TRBJ1-2, with 7 bases lining up with TRBD1. V dropped 6 bases and J dropped 4; count of bases not matched to a gene: 11. This CDR3 is built from 14 residues. Germline V gene lookup returns CDR1 DFQATT and CDR2 SNEGSKA (reference sequence). CDR3 bases: TGCAGTGCCTCGGACAGGCCTGGCCTCTATGGCTACACCTTC. It translates to CSASDRPGLYGYTF.

This clonotype showed up just a few times. This chain links TRBV4-1 with TRBJ2-1; 7 bases agree with TRBD2. Germline-derived CDR1 and CDR2 are MGHRA and YSYEKL. Trimming removed 4 bases from V and 0 bases from J; junction bases left unmatched: 9. CDR3 length: 17 residues. In DNA form, the CDR3 reads TGCGCCAGCAGCCCCCTGGGCGGGGGTACCTCCTACAATGAGCAGTTCTTC. Its protein product is CASSPLGGGTSYNEQFF.

The CDR3: CASRPTGAAGYTF. For the CDR3, the DNA is TGCGCCAGCAGACCGACGGGGGCGGCCGGCTACACCTTC. The chain has TRBV4-1 and TRBJ1-2, with D tentatively TRBD1 (6 bases). The V end lost 6 bases, the J end lost 8 bases, and 16 bases lay between the germline ends. Germline values: CDR1 MGHRA, CDR2 YSYEKL. The CDR3 extends over 13 amino acids.

V usage is TRBV14 and J usage is TRBJ2-1, with D hard to call. In germline, CDR1 is SGHDN, CDR2 FVKESK. This CDR3 region has 13 residues. Between the trimmed V and J ends, which lost 0 bases and 6 bases, there was a span of 6 bases. The CDR3 reads CASSQETGNEQFF. In DNA, the CDR3 is TGTGCCAGCAGCCAAGAAACCGGCAATGAGCAGTTCTTC.

This clonotype has just a few counts. The chain links TRBV6-2 or TRBV6-3 to TRBJ2-1; the match to TRBD2 covers 10 bases. Germline V gene data show CDR1 as MNHEY and CDR2 as SVGEGT. The CDR3 runs 18 residues. V lost 2 bases and J lost 7; bases outside the gene matches: 14. CDR3 region: CASSYPPSGSLSWNEQFF. CDR3 DNA: TGTGCCAGCAGTTACCCACCTAGCGGGAGTCTTTCGTGGAATGAGCAGTTCTTC.

Only a few counts were recorded for this clonotype. The chain uses TRBV11-2 and TRBJ2-1, with TRBD2 identical over 7 bases. This CDR3 is built from 17 residues. Germline trimming cut 2 bases from V and 9 bases from J; bases unmatched to any gene: 16. The germline CDR1 and CDR2 sequences are SGHAT and FQNNGV. The CDR3 sequence: CASSLMGLSAGAIEQFF. The DNA for the CDR3 is TGTGCCAGCAGCTTAATGGGTCTGAGTGCGGGAGCGATTGAGCAGTTCTTC.

This clonotype appeared a few times. The chain couples TRBV24-1 to TRBJ1-6; 7 bases align to TRBD1. V lost 1 base and J lost 10; bases outside the gene matches: 6. This CDR3 has 15 residues. CDR1 and CDR2 (germline): KGHDR, SFDVKD. Here the CDR3 reads CATSDFPRGRSPLHF. CDR3 bases: TGTGCCACCAGTGATTTTCCGAGGGGGCGGTCACCCCTCCACTTT.

This chain joins TRBV2 and TRBJ1-1, with unresolved D. The germline gives CDR1 SNHLY, CDR2 FYNNEI. This CDR3 contains 15 residues. V was shortened by 4 bases and J by 0 bases, with 12 bases between the two germline ends. This CDR3 is CASSAERTVNTEAFF. DNA for the CDR3: TGTGCCAGCAGTGCCGAACGGACCGTGAACACTGAAGCTTTCTTT.

This clonotype came up a few times. The rearrangement links TRBV6-5 to TRBJ2-1; TRBD2 aligns across 8 bases. Germline CDR1 MNHEY, CDR2 SVGAGI. CDR3 size: 15 residues. Germline trimming cut 4 bases from V and 7 bases from J; bases unmatched to any gene: 9. The CDR3 loop reads CASSSSLSGTNEQFF. DNA for the CDR3: TGTGCCAGCAGTTCCTCCCTTAGCGGGACTAATGAGCAGTTCTTC.

This chain joins TRBV29-1 and TRBJ2-1; D gene uncertain. Between the trimmed V and J ends, which lost 8 bases and 6 bases, there was a span of 14 bases. The CDR3 contains 12 residues. Per the germline V gene, CDR1 is SQVTM and CDR2 is ANQGSEA. CDR3 nucleotide sequence: TGCAGCATCCCGGACCGCGGCAATGAGCAGTTCTTC. It is translated as CSIPDRGNEQFF.